Shown below are 31 T cell receptor beta chains from a single sample sequenced in a study of T cells after yellow fever vaccination (dated by TCRdb to between 2018 and 2021). The meaning of the sample's treatment or condition label: live attenuated yellow fever vaccine strain. The library was prepared using 5' RACE. Sequenced using an Illumina HiSeq 2500. In-frame beta chains were kept once TCRdb had trimmed the public reads at Q25 with fastp and called clones with MiXCR. Identical CDR3 protein sequences are pooled into one entry, listed with their most common genes and DNA. The sample records tens of thousands of distinct CDR3 sequences, around 3.4% of which are singletons. Approximately 0.89% of the sample goes to the ten largest clones. The sample in question was PBMCs, either bulk or a sorted T-cell subset (CD4+, CD8+, memory, or dextramer-sorted; not recorded which), obtained more than 40 days after the first yellow fever vaccination. The source of these receptors is a man aged 18 to 29 who received the YFV17D yellow fever vaccine.

This clonotype was picked up many times. This chain uses TRBV5-1 with TRBJ2-2, with D maybe TRBD1 (5 bases). Trimming left V 4 bases short and J 0 bases short, with 10 bases between. CDR3 length equals 15 residues. Looked up from germline, CDR1 is SGHRS and CDR2 is YFSETQ. The CDR3, as DNA: TGCGCCAGCAGCCGAGACAGCGCGAACACCGGGGAGCTGTTTTTT. This encodes CASSRDSANTGELFF.

Ten or more counts support this clonotype. The rearrangement uses TRBV9 and TRBJ2-7, with D uncertain. V gave up 2 bases and J gave up 4 bases, with 10 bases separating them. The CDR3 spans 13 residues. Germline CDR1 reads SGDLS; CDR2 reads YYNGEE. The CDR3 bases are TGTGCCAGCAGCGTGACCGAAGGATACGAGCAGTACTTC. Protein sequence: CASSVTEGYEQYF. Full variable domain (rest looked up from reference TRBV9 and TRBJ2-7): DSGVTQTPKHLITATGQRVTLRCSPRSGDLSVYWYQQSLDQGLQFLIQYYNGEERAKGNILERFSAQQFPDLHSELNLSSLELGDSALYFCASSVTEGYEQYFGPGTRLTVT.

This clonotype has ten or more counts. This chain uses TRBV6-5 with TRBJ2-3; the D gene is possibly TRBD2 (7 bases). Trimming shortened V by 5 bases and J by 0 bases, and 15 bases separated the two germline ends. In germline, CDR1 is MNHEY, CDR2 SVGAGI. CDR3 length equals 16 residues. CDR3 protein: CASSLQGGVSTDTQYF. CDR3 bases: TGTGCCAGCAGTCTACAGGGAGGGGTTAGCACAGATACGCAGTATTTT.

This clonotype has ten or more counts. The chain carries TRBV19 and TRBJ1-2; no firm D call. Germline loops: CDR1 LNHDA, CDR2 SQIVND (reference sequence). V lost 3 bases and J lost 4, with 9 bases in between. This CDR3 is built from 13 residues. The CDR3 loop is CASSIRNRYGYTF. In DNA, the CDR3 is TGTGCCAGTAGTATTAGGAACCGCTATGGCTACACCTTC. Drawing the rest from reference TRBV19 and TRBJ1-2, the complete variable domain is DGGITQSPKYLFRKEGQNVTLSCEQNLNHDAMYWYRQDPGQGLRLIYYSQIVNDFQKGDIAEGYSVSREKKESFPLTVTSAQKNPTAFYLCASSIRNRYGYTFGSGTRLTVV.

This clonotype was recorded at least ten times. The rearrangement links TRBV19 to TRBJ2-5; 7 positions agree with TRBD2. The CDR3 spans 14 residues. Germline CDR1 and CDR2: LNHDA and SQIVND (reference sequence). The V segment lost 7 bases and the J segment 5 bases; nucleotides outside the gene matches: 10. In DNA form, the CDR3 reads TGTGCCAGTAAGAGGGACTCCGGGAGGGAGACCCAGTACTTC. The encoded protein is CASKRDSGRETQYF.

This clonotype was counted ten times or more. This chain uses TRBV5-4 with TRBJ2-1; D is ambiguous. CDR1 is SGHNT, CDR2 YYREEE, per germline (reference sequence). The ends were cut back, 4 bases at V and 10 bases at J, with 15 bases in the middle. The CDR3 contains 13 residues. In nucleotides, the CDR3 is TGTGCCAGCAGCACTGCAATGAACGAGGAGCAGTTCTTC. Protein sequence: CASSTAMNEEQFF.

There are many counts of this clonotype. V and J are TRBV4-1 and TRBJ1-1; D is perhaps TRBD1 (6 bases). The V and J ends lost 4 bases and 11 bases respectively, with 17 bases between them. Germline assignment: CDR1 MGHRA and CDR2 YSYEKL. The CDR3 is 13 amino acids. For the CDR3, the DNA is TGCGCCAGCAGCCCTCAGGGGACCCGGGCCGCTTTCTTT. Amino acids: CASSPQGTRAAFF.

This clonotype has a count of ten or more. The chain links TRBV5-6 to TRBJ2-1; weak D call: TRBD2 (6 bases). This CDR3 spans 16 amino acids. Germline assignment: CDR1 SGHDT and CDR2 YYEEEE. Trimming stripped 2 bases from V and 0 bases from J, with 12 bases between. The CDR3 DNA is TGTGCCAGCAGCTTTTTGGTTAGCGGCTCCTACAATGAGCAGTTCTTC. Translation: CASSFLVSGSYNEQFF.

This clonotype was counted many times. The chain recombines TRBV10-3 with TRBJ2-1; TRBD2 matches 13 bases. Unmatched junction bases numbered 2, after V lost 6 bases and J lost 6 bases. Germline CDR1 is ENHRY and CDR2 is SYGVKD. The CDR3 has 14 amino acids. The CDR3 DNA reads TGTGCCATCAGACTAGCGGGGGGGCGCAATGAGCAGTTCTTC. This encodes CAIRLAGGRNEQFF.

Concerning this clonotype itself: A much larger clonotype is one base distant, so this may be a read error. The chain joins TRBV7-2 to TRBJ1-6; D unresolved. V was cut by 2 bases and J by 7 bases, with 12 bases left in between. Germline V gene data show CDR1 as SGHTA and CDR2 as FQGNSA. The CDR3 consists of 15 residues. This CDR3 reads CASSLWAVQNSPLHF. The CDR3 DNA reads as TGTGCCAGCAGCTTATGGGCGGTACAGAATTCACCCCTCCACTTT. The complete variable domain, with remaining parts taken from reference TRBV7-2 and TRBJ1-6, reads GAGVSQSPSNKVTEKGKDVELRCDPISGHTALYWYRQSLGQGLEFLIYFQGNSAPDKSGLPSDRFSAERTGGSVSTLTIQRTQQEDSAVYLCASSLWAVQNSPLHFGNGTRLTVT.

This clonotype was picked up many times. The genes are TRBV4-2 and TRBJ2-7; D is undetermined. Trimming shortened V by 5 bases and J by 5 bases, and 16 bases separated the two germline ends. There are 14 residues in the CDR3. From germline, CDR1 is LGHNA and CDR2 YNFKEQ. In nucleotides, the CDR3 is TGTGCCAGCAGCTACGAGACCGCTACGCACGAGCAGTACTTC. Translated, it gives CASSYETATHEQYF.

This clonotype was seen repeatedly, ten times or more. The V and J genes are TRBV15 and TRBJ2-7, with D hard to call. CDR3 length equals 14 residues. The V end lost 0 bases, the J end lost 3 bases, and 9 bases lay between the germline ends. Germline V lookup: CDR1 LNHNV, CDR2 YYDKDF (reference sequence). For the CDR3, the DNA is TGTGCCACCAGCAGAGATAGTGGGTACTACGAGCAGTACTTC. Translated, it gives CATSRDSGYYEQYF.

V is TRBV24-1 and J is TRBJ2-2; possible D gene TRBD1, 6 bases. The CDR3 sequence is 17 residues long. Per germline, CDR1 KGHDR and CDR2 SFDVKD. The CDR3 spells CAASDSSGTTNTGELFF. In DNA form, the CDR3 reads TGTGCGGCCAGTGATTCGTCCGGGACAACAAACACCGGGGAGCTGTTTTTT.

This clonotype was detected many times. The rearrangement joins TRBV20-1 to TRBJ1-4; tentative D call: TRBD1 (5 bases). Trimming left V 2 bases short and J 11 bases short, with 21 bases between. Germline V CDR1 and CDR2: DFQATT, SNEGSKA (reference sequence). The CDR3 has 15 amino acids. CDR3 loop: CSARTRPGLGGKLFF. CDR3 sequence (DNA): TGCAGTGCTAGAACAAGACCGGGACTTGGGGGGAAACTGTTTTTT.

This clonotype showed up many times. The chain combines TRBV25-1 with TRBJ1-1; weak D call: TRBD1 (6 bases). The CDR3 has 14 amino acids. V was clipped by 3 bases and J by 6 bases, with 14 bases between them. In germline, CDR1 is MGHDK, CDR2 SYGVNS. The CDR3 sequence is CASSEWGRGAEAFF. The CDR3 nucleotides read TGTGCCAGCAGTGAGTGGGGGCGCGGAGCTGAAGCTTTCTTT. The complete variable domain, with remaining parts taken from reference TRBV25-1 and TRBJ1-1, reads EADIYQTPRYLVIGTGKKITLECSQTMGHDKMYWYQQDPGMELHLIHYSYGVNSTEKGDLSSESTVSRIRTEHFPLTLESARPSHTSQYLCASSEWGRGAEAFFGQGTRLTVV.

This clonotype is medium-sized by share. The chain recombines TRBV10-3 with TRBJ2-1; D unresolved. The V end lost 5 bases, the J end lost 5 bases, and 13 bases lay between the germline ends. Germline V gives CDR1 ENHRY, CDR2 SYGVKD. The CDR3 is 14 amino acids. CDR3 coding DNA: TGTGCCATCAGTACCGCTGGGAACAACAATGAGCAGTTCTTC. This encodes CAISTAGNNNEQFF.

This clonotype was observed at least ten times. The chain joins TRBV4-3 to TRBJ2-1; 8 bases fit TRBD2. Trimming removed 1 base from V and 12 bases from J; junction bases left unmatched: 11. Germline V lookup: CDR1 LGHNA, CDR2 YSLEER. The CDR3 is 15 amino acids. The CDR3 region is CASSQASGGGGGQFF. The CDR3 DNA reads as TGCGCCAGCAGCCAAGCAAGCGGGGGAGGGGGGGGGCAGTTCTTC.

This clonotype appeared many times. V gene TRBV13 combines with J gene TRBJ2-4; 8 bases fit TRBD1. From germline, CDR1 is PRHDT and CDR2 FYEKMQ (reference sequence). This CDR3 is 18 amino acids long. J gave up 4 bases and V 5 bases, and 16 bases lay outside the gene matches. CDR3 coding DNA: TGTGCCAGCAGCCGTAGACAGGGGTGGGACCTAGCAAAAAACATTCAGTACTTC. Translation: CASSRRQGWDLAKNIQYF.

This clonotype was found many times. V gene TRBV20-1 combines with J gene TRBJ2-5, with 7 bases matching TRBD2. Germline V gene sequence: CDR1 DFQATT, CDR2 SNEGSKA (reference sequence). The CDR3 is made up of 14 amino acids. Germline trimming cut 1 base from V and 5 bases from J; bases unmatched to any gene: 7. The CDR3 is CSARVWGGVETQYF. In DNA, the CDR3 is TGCAGTGCTAGAGTATGGGGGGGGGTGGAGACCCAGTACTTC.

This clonotype was seen ten or more times. The J gene is TRBJ2-3, the V gene TRBV30; 8 bases map to TRBD2. The germline gives CDR1 GTSNPN, CDR2 SVGIG (reference sequence). Trimming at V came to 0 bases and at J to 6 bases, leaving 5 bases not matched to a gene. The CDR3 runs 14 residues. CDR3 in amino acids: CAWSVSGGWDTQYF. CDR3 DNA: TGTGCCTGGAGTGTCAGCGGGGGCTGGGATACGCAGTATTTT.

The table lists this clonotype with many counts. This chain links TRBV29-1 with TRBJ1-1; D gene ambiguous. Germline values: CDR1 SQVTM, CDR2 ANQGSEA. The CDR3 runs to 12 residues. V was cut by 3 bases and J by 1 base, with 6 bases left in between. The CDR3 DNA follows: TGCAGCGTTGATGTCCGGAACACTGAAGCTTTCTTT. Translation: CSVDVRNTEAFF.

This clonotype has ten or more counts. This chain uses TRBV7-8 with TRBJ1-2, with 7 nucleotides matching TRBD1. Trimming cost V 5 bases and J 3 bases; bases outside gene matches: 3. Germline V gives CDR1 SGHVS, CDR2 FQNEAQ. The CDR3 spans 13 residues. CDR3 loop: CASSPQGDYGYTF. The CDR3 DNA sequence: TGTGCCAGCAGCCCTCAGGGGGACTATGGCTACACCTTC.

The sample holds many counts of this clonotype. The rearrangement links TRBV11-2 to TRBJ2-2; the match to TRBD2 covers 8 bases. This CDR3 region has 14 residues. CDR1 is SGHAT and CDR2 is FQNNGV in the germline V gene. With 3 bases clipped from V and 3 bases from J, the junction kept 0 bases outside the gene matches. CDR3 sequence reads: CASSFGGDTGELFF. For the CDR3, the DNA is TGTGCCAGCAGCTTCGGGGGGGACACCGGGGAGCTGTTTTTT.

This clonotype was seen at least ten times. CDR3 loop: CASSTGLAGAGELFF. DNA for the CDR3: TGTGCCAGCAGCACCGGACTAGCGGGGGCCGGGGAGCTGTTTTTT. The gene calls are TRBV7-2 and TRBJ2-2, with TRBD2 matching over 13 bases. Germline CDR1 is SGHTA and CDR2 is FQGNSA. V lost 5 bases, J lost 6 bases, and 3 bases stayed unmatched. The CDR3 is made up of 15 amino acids.

This clonotype was seen many times. J is TRBJ1-3 and V is TRBV19; weak D call: TRBD1 (5 bases). The CDR3 sequence is 15 residues long. In germline, CDR1 is LNHDA, CDR2 SQIVND (reference sequence). V lost 4 bases, J lost 1 base, and 11 bases lay in between. The CDR3 DNA follows: TGTGCCAGTAGTACACTCGACAGTTCTGGAAACACCATATATTTT. It encodes CASSTLDSSGNTIYF.

This clonotype was detected many times. This chain links TRBV2 with TRBJ2-2; 12 bases are shared with TRBD1. Losses at the gene ends were 6 bases for V and 6 bases for J; bases not matched to a gene: 5. The V gene's germline CDR1 is SNHLY and CDR2 FYNNEI. The CDR3 is 15 amino acids. CDR3 bases: TGTGCCAGCAGAGGAGGGACAGGGGGCCCCGGGGAGCTGTTTTTT. It codes for CASRGGTGGPGELFF.

The table lists this clonotype with many counts. The chain carries TRBV7-2 and TRBJ2-6; D might be TRBD2 (7 bases). The V end was cut by 6 bases, the J end by 0 bases, with 15 bases between. The V gene's germline CDR1 is SGHTA and CDR2 FQGNSA. The CDR3 length is 17 residues. The CDR3 protein is CASRPTGTTSGANVLTF. The CDR3 region has the DNA TGTGCCAGCAGGCCAACAGGGACTACCTCTGGGGCCAACGTCCTGACTTTC.

This clonotype was recorded many times. The CDR3 bases are TGTGCCAGCAGCGTAGGATCCCTCTACAATGAGCAGTTCTTC. Its translation is CASSVGSLYNEQFF. This chain joins TRBV9 and TRBJ2-1, with D hard to call. CDR3 length equals 14 residues. The germline V gene encodes CDR1 SGDLS and CDR2 YYNGEE. Trimming pared 0 bases from V and 3 bases from J, leaving 7 bases between.

This clonotype occurred many times. The chain carries TRBV29-1 and TRBJ2-7, with D perhaps TRBD1 (6 bases). The length of the CDR3 is 12 residues. Germline CDR1 reads SQVTM; CDR2 reads ANQGSEA. V lost 6 bases, J lost 2 bases, and 11 bases lay in between. CDR3 region: CSVSTGTYEQYV. CDR3 sequence (DNA): TGCAGCGTGTCTACAGGGACCTACGAGCAGTACGTC.

This clonotype was observed many times. This rearrangement joins TRBV7-2 to TRBJ1-5; D ambiguous. The CDR3 runs 13 residues. CDR1 SGHTA and CDR2 FQGNSA come from the germline V gene. V was trimmed by 2 bases and J by 2 bases, leaving 4 bases between them. The chain's CDR3 is CASSLSGNQPQHF. CDR3 DNA sequence: TGTGCCAGCAGCTTATCCGGCAATCAGCCCCAGCATTTT. Full variable domain (remainder filled in from reference TRBV7-2 and TRBJ1-5): GAGVSQSPSNKVTEKGKDVELRCDPISGHTALYWYRQSLGQGLEFLIYFQGNSAPDKSGLPSDRFSAERTGGSVSTLTIQRTQQEDSAVYLCASSLSGNQPQHFGDGTRLSIL.

This clonotype was counted ten times or more. The J gene is TRBJ1-5, the V gene TRBV7-2, with D uncertain. This CDR3 region has 12 residues. CDR1 is SGHTA and CDR2 is FQGNSA in the germline V gene. V was shortened by 2 bases and J by 4 bases, with 3 bases between the two germline ends. This chain's CDR3 is CASSLSNQPQHF. Written as DNA, the CDR3 is TGTGCCAGCAGCTTATCGAATCAGCCCCAGCATTTT.